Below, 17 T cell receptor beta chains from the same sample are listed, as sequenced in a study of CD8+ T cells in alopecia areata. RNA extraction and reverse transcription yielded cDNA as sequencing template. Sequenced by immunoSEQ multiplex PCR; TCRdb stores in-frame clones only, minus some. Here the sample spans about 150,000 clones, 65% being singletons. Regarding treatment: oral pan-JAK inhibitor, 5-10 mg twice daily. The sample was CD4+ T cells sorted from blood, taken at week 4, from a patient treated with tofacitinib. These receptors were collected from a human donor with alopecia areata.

The CDR3 spells CAWSTALNYGYTF. DNA for the CDR3: TGTGCCTGGAGTACAGCCTTAAACTATGGCTACACCTTC. The genes are TRBV30 and TRBJ1-2; D not resolved. The V gene lost 2 bases and the J gene lost 2 bases, with 9 bases spanning the gap. CDR1 and CDR2 from the germline V gene are GTSNPN and SVGIG (reference sequence). The CDR3 sequence is 13 residues long.

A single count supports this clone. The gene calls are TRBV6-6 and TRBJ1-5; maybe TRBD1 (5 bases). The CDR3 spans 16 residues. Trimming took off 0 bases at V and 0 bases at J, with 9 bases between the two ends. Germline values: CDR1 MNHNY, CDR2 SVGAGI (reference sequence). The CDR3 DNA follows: TGTGCCAGCAGTTACTCGGGGCGGATTAGCAATCAGCCCCAGCATTTT. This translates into CASSYSGRISNQPQHF.

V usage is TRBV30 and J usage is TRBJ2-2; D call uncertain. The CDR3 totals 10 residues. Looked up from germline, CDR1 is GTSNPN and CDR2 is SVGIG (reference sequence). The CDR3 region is CASYRGELFF. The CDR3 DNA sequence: TGTGCGTCGTACCGCGGGGAGCTGTTTTTT. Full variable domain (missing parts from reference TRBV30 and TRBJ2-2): SQTIHQWPATLVQPVGSPLSLECTVEGTSNPNLYWYRQAAGRGLQLLFYSVGIGQISSEVPQNLSASRPQDRQFILSSKKLLLSDSGFYLCASYRGELFFGEGSRLTVL.

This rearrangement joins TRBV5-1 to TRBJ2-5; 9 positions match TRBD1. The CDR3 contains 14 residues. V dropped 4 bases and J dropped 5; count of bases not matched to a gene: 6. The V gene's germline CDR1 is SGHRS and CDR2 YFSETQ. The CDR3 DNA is TGCGCCAGCAGCAGATCCGGGACAGGGGAGACCCAGTACTTC. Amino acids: CASSRSGTGETQYF.

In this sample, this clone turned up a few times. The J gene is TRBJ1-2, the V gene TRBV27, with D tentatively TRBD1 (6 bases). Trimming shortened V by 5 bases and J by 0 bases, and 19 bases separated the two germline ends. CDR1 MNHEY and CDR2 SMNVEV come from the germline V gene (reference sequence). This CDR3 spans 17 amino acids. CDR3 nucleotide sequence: TGTGCCAGCAGTCGCTTCGCGCACAGGGAAACTAACTATGGCTACACCTTC. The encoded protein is CASSRFAHRETNYGYTF.

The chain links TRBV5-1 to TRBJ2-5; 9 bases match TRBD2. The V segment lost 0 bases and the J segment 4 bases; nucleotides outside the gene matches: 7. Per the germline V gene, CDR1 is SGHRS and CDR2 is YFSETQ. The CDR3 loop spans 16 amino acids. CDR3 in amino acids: CASSLAGLAGRETQYF. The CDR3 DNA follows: TGCGCCAGCAGCTTGGCCGGGCTAGCGGGGAGAGAGACCCAGTACTTC.

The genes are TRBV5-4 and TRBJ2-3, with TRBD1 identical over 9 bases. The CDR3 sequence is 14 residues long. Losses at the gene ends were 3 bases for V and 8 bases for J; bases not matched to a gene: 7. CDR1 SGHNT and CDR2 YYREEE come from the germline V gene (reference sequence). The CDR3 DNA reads TGTGCCAGCAGCTGGACAGGGGAAGGCGGTACGCAGTATTTT. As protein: CASSWTGEGGTQYF.

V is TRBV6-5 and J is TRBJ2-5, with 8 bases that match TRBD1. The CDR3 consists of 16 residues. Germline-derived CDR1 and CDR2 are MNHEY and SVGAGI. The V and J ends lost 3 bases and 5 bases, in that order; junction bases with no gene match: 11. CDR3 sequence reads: CASSYSTGEVRETQYF. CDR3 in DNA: TGTGCCAGCAGTTATTCGACAGGGGAGGTTAGGGAGACCCAGTACTTC.

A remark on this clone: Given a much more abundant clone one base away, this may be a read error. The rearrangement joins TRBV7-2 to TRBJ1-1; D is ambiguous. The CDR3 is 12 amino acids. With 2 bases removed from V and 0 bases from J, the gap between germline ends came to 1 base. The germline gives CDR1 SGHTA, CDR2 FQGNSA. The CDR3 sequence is CASSLLNTEAFF. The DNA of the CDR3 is TGTGCCAGCAGCTTATTGAACACTGAAGCTTTCTTT.

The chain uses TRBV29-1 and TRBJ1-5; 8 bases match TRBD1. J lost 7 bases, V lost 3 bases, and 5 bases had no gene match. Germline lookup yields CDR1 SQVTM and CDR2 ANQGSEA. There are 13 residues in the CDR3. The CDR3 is CSVDQGAGQPQHF. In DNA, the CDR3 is TGCAGCGTTGATCAGGGGGCAGGACAGCCCCAGCATTTT.

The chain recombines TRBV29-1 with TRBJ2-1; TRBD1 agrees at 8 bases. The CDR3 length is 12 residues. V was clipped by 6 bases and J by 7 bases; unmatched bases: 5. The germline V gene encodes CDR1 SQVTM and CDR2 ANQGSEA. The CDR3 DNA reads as TGCAGCGTCTTCAGGGGGCCGAATGAGCAGTTCTTC. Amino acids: CSVFRGPNEQFF.

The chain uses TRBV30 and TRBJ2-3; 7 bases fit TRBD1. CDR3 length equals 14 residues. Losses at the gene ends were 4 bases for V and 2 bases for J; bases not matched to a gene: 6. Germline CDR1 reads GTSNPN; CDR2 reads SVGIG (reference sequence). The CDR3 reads CAWIGTANTDTQYF. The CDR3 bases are TGTGCCTGGATTGGGACAGCCAACACAGATACGCAGTATTTT.

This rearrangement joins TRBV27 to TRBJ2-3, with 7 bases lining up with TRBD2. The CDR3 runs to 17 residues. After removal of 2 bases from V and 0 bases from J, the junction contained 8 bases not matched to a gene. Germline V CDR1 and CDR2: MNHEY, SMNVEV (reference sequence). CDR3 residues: CASSLRTRGASTDTQYF. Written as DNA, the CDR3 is TGTGCCAGCAGTTTAAGGACTAGGGGCGCTAGCACAGATACGCAGTATTTT.

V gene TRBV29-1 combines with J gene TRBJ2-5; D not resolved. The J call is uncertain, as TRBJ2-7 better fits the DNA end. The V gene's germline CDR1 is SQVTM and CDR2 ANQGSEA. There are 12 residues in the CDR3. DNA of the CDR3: TGCAGCGCGGCGAAGTCGTCCTACGAGCAGTACTTC. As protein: CSAAKSSYEQYF.

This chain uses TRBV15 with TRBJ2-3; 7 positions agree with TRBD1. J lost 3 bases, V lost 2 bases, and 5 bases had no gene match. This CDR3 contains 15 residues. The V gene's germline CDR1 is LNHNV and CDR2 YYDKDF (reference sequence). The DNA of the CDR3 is TGTGCCACCAGCAGAAATAGACAGGGAACAGATACGCAGTATTTT. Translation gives CATSRNRQGTDTQYF. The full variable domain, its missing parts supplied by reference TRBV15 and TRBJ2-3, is DAMVIQNPRYQVTQFGKPVTLSCSQTLNHNVMYWYQQKSSQAPKLLFHYYDKDFNNEADTPDNFQSRRPNTSFCFLDIRSPGLGDTAMYLCATSRNRQGTDTQYFGPGTRLTVL.

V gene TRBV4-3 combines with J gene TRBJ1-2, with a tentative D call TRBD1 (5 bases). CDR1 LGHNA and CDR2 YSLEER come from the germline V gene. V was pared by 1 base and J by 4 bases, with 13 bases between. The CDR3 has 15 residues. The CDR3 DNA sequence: TGCGCCAGCAGCCAAGCTGGGCAGGGAGGCTATGGCTACACCTTC. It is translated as CASSQAGQGGYGYTF.

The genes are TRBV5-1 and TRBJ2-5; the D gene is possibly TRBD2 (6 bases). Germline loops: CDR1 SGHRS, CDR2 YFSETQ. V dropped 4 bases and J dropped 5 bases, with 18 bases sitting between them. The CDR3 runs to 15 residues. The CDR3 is CASSRTGSEAETQYF. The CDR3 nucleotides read TGCGCCAGCAGCAGAACCGGGAGCGAGGCGGAGACCCAGTACTTC.